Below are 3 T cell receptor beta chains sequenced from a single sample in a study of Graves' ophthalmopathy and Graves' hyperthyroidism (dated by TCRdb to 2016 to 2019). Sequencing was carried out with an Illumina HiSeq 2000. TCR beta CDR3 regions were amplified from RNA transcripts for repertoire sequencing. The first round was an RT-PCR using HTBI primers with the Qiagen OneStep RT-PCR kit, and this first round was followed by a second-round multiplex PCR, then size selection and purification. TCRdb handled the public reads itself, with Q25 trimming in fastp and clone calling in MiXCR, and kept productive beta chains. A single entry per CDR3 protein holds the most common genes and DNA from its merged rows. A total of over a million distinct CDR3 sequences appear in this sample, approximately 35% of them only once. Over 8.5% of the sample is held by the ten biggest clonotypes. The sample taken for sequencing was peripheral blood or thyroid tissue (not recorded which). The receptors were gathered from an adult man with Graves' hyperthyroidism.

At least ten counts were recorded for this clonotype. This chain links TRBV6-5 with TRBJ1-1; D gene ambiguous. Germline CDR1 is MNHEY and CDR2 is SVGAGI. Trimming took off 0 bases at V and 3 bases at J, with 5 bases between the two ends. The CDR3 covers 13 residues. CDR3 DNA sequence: TGTGCCAGCAGTTACTCGTCAGACACTGAAGCTTTCTTT. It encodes CASSYSSDTEAFF.

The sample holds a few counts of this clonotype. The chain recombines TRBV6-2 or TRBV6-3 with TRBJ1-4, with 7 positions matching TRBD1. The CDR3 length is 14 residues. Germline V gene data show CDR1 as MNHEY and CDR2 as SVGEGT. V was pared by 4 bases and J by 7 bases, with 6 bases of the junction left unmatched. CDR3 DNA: TGTGCCAGCAGTTTTGGACAGGAAGTTGAAAAACTGTTTTTT. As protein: CASSFGQEVEKLFF.

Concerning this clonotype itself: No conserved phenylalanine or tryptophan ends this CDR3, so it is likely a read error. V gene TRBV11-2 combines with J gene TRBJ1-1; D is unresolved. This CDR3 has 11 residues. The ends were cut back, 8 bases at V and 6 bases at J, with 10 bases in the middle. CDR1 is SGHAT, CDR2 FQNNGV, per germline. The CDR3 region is CASGPLSEAFL. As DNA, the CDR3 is TGTGCCAGCGGCCCTCTTTCTGAAGCTTTCCTT.